The sequence of this T cell receptor (beta chain) was determined in a study of technical replicates of blood from several donors. Trimming pared 7 bases from V and 10 bases from J, leaving 19 bases between. This CDR3 has 13 amino acids. CDR1 and CDR2 from the germline V gene are SNHLY and FYNNEI. Here immunoSEQ multiplex PCR was the method, and the copy in TCRdb shows in-frame clones only, minus some. The table lists around 67,000 clones, 75% to 90% of them singletons, with more than 4.5% in the top ten. This receptor was taken from a human donor in good health. Some clones in this sample may be carry-over from other donors' samples. The sequencing input was PBMCs. The gene calls are TRBV2 and TRBJ1-2; D ambiguous. The CDR3 region has the DNA TGTGCCAGCAAGGCGGAAAGCTATACTCTCTACACCTTC. Translation gives CASKAESYTLYTF.